This T cell receptor (beta chain) appears in the sequencing data of a study of CD8 T cells in Susac syndrome. The CDR3 has 14 amino acids. Trimming shortened V by 2 bases and J by 0 bases, and 6 bases separated the two germline ends. Looked up from germline, CDR1 is MRHNA and CDR2 is SNTAGT. RNA amounts of about 0.45 to 1 ug underwent reverse transcription with random hexamers. A multiplex approach, immunoSEQ multiplex PCR, amplified TCR beta CDR3 across 54 Vbeta and 13 Jbeta. MiXCR, applied by TCRdb to the immunoSEQ multiplex PCR reads, yields one record per CDR3 protein. The repertoire holds roughly 100,000 distinct CDR3 sequences, with around 94% as singletons. Only one count was recorded for this clonotype.

Sample: CD8+ T cells from PBMCs. The V gene is TRBV6-4, the J gene TRBJ2-3; D call uncertain. The sequence derives from a human donor with Susac syndrome. This chain's CDR3 is CASSDGASTDTQYF. The CDR3 nucleotides are TGTGCCAGCAGTGACGGCGCTAGCACAGATACGCAGTATTTT.